A single sample is the source of the 28 T cell receptor beta chains below, sequenced in a study of T-cell reconstitution after alpha-beta-depleted transplantation in children. During its preparation, the TCRbeta library received unique molecular identifiers. One entry per CDR3 protein, called by TCRdb with MiXCR from the PCR reads. Of approximately 390,000 distinct CDR3 sequences in the sample, 11% were seen once. Specimen: PBMCs from the stem cell graft donor, collected from the stem cell graft. All receptors derive from a human donor who donated a stem cell graft to a child with acute myeloid leukemia.

The J gene is TRBJ2-3, the V gene TRBV6-1; possible D gene TRBD1, 5 bases. The CDR3 is 15 residues long. CDR1 and CDR2 from the germline V gene are MNHNS and SASEGT. The V end was cut by 6 bases, the J end by 0 bases, with 13 bases between. The CDR3 bases are TGTGCCAGCAGCGGCAGGGTAACTAGCACAGATACGCAGTATTTT. As protein: CASSGRVTSTDTQYF.

This clonotype was recorded at least ten times. The chain joins TRBV9 to TRBJ2-3; 12 bases are shared with TRBD2. The CDR3 is 17 residues long. V shed 0 bases and J 2 bases; nucleotides not matched to a gene: 4. Germline assignment: CDR1 SGDLS and CDR2 YYNGEE. Written as DNA, the CDR3 is TGTGCCAGCAGCGTAGTAGGACTAGCGGGGACCACAGATACGCAGTATTTT. Protein product: CASSVVGLAGTTDTQYF.

J is TRBJ1-1 and V is TRBV5-6, with TRBD1 identical over 11 bases. This CDR3 is 16 amino acids long. V lost 0 bases to trimming and J lost 1 base; unmatched junction nucleotides: 2. Looked up from germline, CDR1 is SGHDT and CDR2 is YYEEEE. In DNA, the CDR3 is TGTGCCAGCAGCTTGGAGGGACAGGGGGGGAACACTGAAGCTTTCTTT. Residues: CASSLEGQGGNTEAFF.

This clonotype has just a few counts. The genes are TRBV29-1 and TRBJ2-5; D may be TRBD1 (7 bases). This CDR3 is built from 14 residues. Germline values: CDR1 SQVTM, CDR2 ANQGSEA. Trimming stripped 6 bases from V and 4 bases from J, with 18 bases between. The CDR3 loop reads CSVLPAGGPETQYF. The DNA for the CDR3 is TGCAGCGTCCTACCCGCAGGGGGGCCAGAGACCCAGTACTTC. Full variable domain (remainder filled in from reference TRBV29-1 and TRBJ2-5): SAVISQKPSRDICQRGTSLTIQCQVDSQVTMMFWYRQQPGQSLTLIATANQGSEATYESGFVIDKFPISRPNLTFSTLTVSNMSPEDSSIYLCSVLPAGGPETQYFGPGTRLLVL.

This clonotype has just a few counts. The chain carries TRBV25-1 and TRBJ1-1; 8 bases align to TRBD1. V lost 2 bases, J lost 7 bases, and 12 bases stayed unmatched. Per the germline V gene, CDR1 is MGHDK and CDR2 is SYGVNS. The CDR3 totals 16 residues. CDR3 in amino acids: CASSEDRAGGVVEAFF. CDR3 nucleotides: TGTGCCAGCAGTGAAGATAGGGCAGGGGGCGTAGTTGAAGCTTTCTTT.

The rearrangement uses TRBV27 and TRBJ2-5; TRBD2 matches at 10 bases. This CDR3 has 13 amino acids. Germline V gene sequence: CDR1 MNHEY, CDR2 SMNVEV (reference sequence). V lost 7 bases, J lost 5 bases, and 4 bases stayed unmatched. CDR3 sequence: CASTKREGETQYF. The CDR3 DNA sequence: TGTGCCAGCACCAAGCGGGAGGGGGAGACCCAGTACTTC.

The CDR3 loop is CSVAGDGASYEQYF. For the CDR3, the DNA is TGCAGCGTTGCTGGTGATGGAGCCTCCTACGAGCAGTACTTC. The V gene is TRBV29-1, the J gene TRBJ2-7; D remains ambiguous. The CDR3 has 14 residues. V gave up 4 bases and J gave up 0 bases, with 13 bases separating them. Per the germline V gene, CDR1 is SQVTM and CDR2 is ANQGSEA.

This rearrangement joins TRBV9 to TRBJ1-5, with D perhaps matching TRBD1 (6 bases). There are 14 residues in the CDR3. Trimming cost V 4 bases and J 3 bases, with 11 bases left between them. Germline V gene data show CDR1 as SGDLS and CDR2 as YYNGEE. The CDR3 nucleotides read TGTGCCAGCAGCCCTCAGGGGTACAATCAGCCCCAGCATTTT. Protein product: CASSPQGYNQPQHF.

This chain links TRBV9 with TRBJ2-3; 7 bases agree with TRBD2. This CDR3 contains 15 residues. V lost 6 bases and J lost 0; bases outside the gene matches: 7. The V gene's germline CDR1 is SGDLS and CDR2 YYNGEE. The CDR3 DNA reads TGTGCCAGCACTTCGGGAGGATCTAGCACAGATACGCAGTATTTT. This gives the protein CASTSGGSSTDTQYF.

This clonotype was seen at least ten times. This chain links TRBV6-2 or TRBV6-3 with TRBJ2-4; 11 bases agree with TRBD2. V was clipped by 5 bases and J by 3 bases; unmatched bases: 6. Germline CDR1 reads MNHEY; CDR2 reads SVGEGT. CDR3 size: 16 residues. This chain's CDR3 is CASSRSGRADKNIQYF. DNA for the CDR3: TGTGCCAGCAGTCGTAGCGGGAGGGCCGACAAAAACATTCAGTACTTC.

This clonotype was counted only a few times. J is TRBJ2-1 and V is TRBV6-1, with 7 bases lining up with TRBD2. V was pared by 8 bases and J by 6 bases, with 13 bases of the junction left unmatched. This CDR3 is built from 15 residues. Germline V lookup: CDR1 MNHNS, CDR2 SASEGT. The CDR3 is CASQGSASGGNEQFF. The CDR3 nucleotides read TGTGCCAGCCAGGGTAGCGCCTCGGGGGGCAATGAGCAGTTCTTC.

This chain uses TRBV5-1 with TRBJ2-1; possibly TRBD2 for D (7 bases). CDR3 length equals 14 residues. Germline V gene sequence: CDR1 SGHRS, CDR2 YFSETQ. Trimming shortened V by 4 bases and J by 10 bases, and 18 bases separated the two germline ends. This chain's CDR3 is CASSRDYGGGEQFF. The CDR3 coding sequence is TGCGCCAGCAGCCGGGACTACGGAGGGGGAGAGCAGTTCTTC.

The chain recombines TRBV7-6 with TRBJ2-3; D is perhaps TRBD2 (5 bases). V lost 5 bases to trimming and J lost 2 bases, with 14 bases between them. The germline V gene has CDR1 SGHVS and CDR2 FNYEAQ. The CDR3 totals 15 residues. For the CDR3, the DNA is TGTGCCAGCAGCCCTTCGGGATATCTCACAGATACGCAGTATTTT. Its translation is CASSPSGYLTDTQYF.

This clonotype was observed a few times. The V call is TRBV7-9, the J call TRBJ1-4; D may be TRBD1 (5 bases). Germline assignment: CDR1 SEHNR and CDR2 FQNEAQ (reference sequence). The CDR3 has 17 residues. The V and J ends lost 4 bases and 0 bases respectively, with 15 bases between them. The CDR3 region has the DNA TGTGCCAGCAGCTGGGAGGGCGCGGGGGCAACTAATGAAAAACTGTTTTTT. Translating gives CASSWEGAGATNEKLFF.

The table lists this clonotype with a few counts. The J gene is TRBJ2-7, the V gene TRBV18; 7 bases align to TRBD1. CDR3 size: 16 residues. Germline V gene lookup returns CDR1 KGHSH and CDR2 LQKENI. V dropped 1 base and J dropped 5; count of bases not matched to a gene: 11. The DNA of the CDR3 is TGTGCCAGCTCACCACAAACCGGGACAGATGACGACGAGCAGTACTTC. Encoded protein: CASSPQTGTDDDEQYF.

The sample holds a few counts of this clonotype. The CDR3 DNA follows: TGCGCCAGCAGCTTGAGCGGGGGATCCTCCTACGAGCAGTACGTC. This codes for CASSLSGGSSYEQYV. This rearrangement joins TRBV5-1 to TRBJ2-7, with TRBD2 matching over 8 bases. The junction had 3 bases not matched to a gene; V was cut back by 1 base and J by 0 bases. The CDR3 covers 15 residues. Germline CDR1 SGHRS, CDR2 YFSETQ.

This clonotype was seen at least ten times. The chain links TRBV7-2 to TRBJ2-7; TRBD2 might be the D (6 bases). Germline CDR1 reads SGHTA; CDR2 reads FQGNSA. The V and J ends lost 1 base and 1 base respectively, with 11 bases between them. The CDR3 length is 15 residues. The CDR3 is CASSLVGGMSYEQYF. The CDR3 DNA reads TGTGCCAGCAGCTTAGTCGGAGGGATGTCCTACGAGCAGTACTTC.

This clonotype was counted only a few times. The J gene is TRBJ2-7, the V gene TRBV30; 9 bases fit TRBD1. CDR1 is GTSNPN and CDR2 is SVGIG in the germline V gene (reference sequence). This CDR3 has 15 residues. Unmatched junction bases numbered 7, after V lost 2 bases and J lost 2 bases. CDR3 DNA sequence: TGTGCCTGGAGTCACAGGGGGCCCCCCGCCTACGAGCAGTACTTC. This codes for CAWSHRGPPAYEQYF.

J is TRBJ1-1 and V is TRBV29-1, with D hard to call. V was pared by 5 bases and J by 0 bases, with 7 bases between. The CDR3 length is 12 residues. Germline CDR1 is SQVTM and CDR2 is ANQGSEA. DNA for the CDR3: TGCAGCGTTCGTCAGATGAACACTGAAGCTTTCTTT. It encodes CSVRQMNTEAFF.

This clonotype came up many times. The chain couples TRBV20-1 to TRBJ2-5; D is possibly TRBD2 (5 bases). CDR3 size: 13 residues. Germline lookup yields CDR1 DFQATT and CDR2 SNEGSKA (reference sequence). Trimming pared 6 bases from V and 2 bases from J, leaving 13 bases between. In nucleotides, the CDR3 is TGCAGTGCGGCAGGAGGTGGACAAGAGACCCAGTACTTC. It codes for CSAAGGGQETQYF.

The sample holds many counts of this clonotype. The chain uses TRBV4-2 and TRBJ2-3, with no clear D. The CDR3 length is 14 residues. Germline loops: CDR1 LGHNA, CDR2 YNFKEQ. Trimming stripped 1 base from V and 2 bases from J, with 7 bases between. CDR3 coding DNA: TGTGCCAGCAGCCAAGCCCGTATCACAGATACGCAGTATTTT. Translation: CASSQARITDTQYF.

V usage is TRBV5-1 and J usage is TRBJ2-2, with 7 bases aligning to TRBD1. Per the germline V gene, CDR1 is SGHRS and CDR2 is YFSETQ. The V gene end was trimmed by 0 bases and the J gene end by 2 bases; junction bases not matched to a gene: 7. This CDR3 contains 17 residues. CDR3 residues: CASSLALGQVNTGELFF. The CDR3, as DNA: TGCGCCAGCAGCTTGGCTCTAGGACAGGTTAACACCGGGGAGCTGTTTTTT.

This clonotype was found a few times. The chain uses TRBV20-1 and TRBJ2-3; no clear D gene. Per the germline V gene, CDR1 is DFQATT and CDR2 is SNEGSKA (reference sequence). This CDR3 is built from 12 residues. Trimming removed 5 bases from V and 3 bases from J, with 9 bases in between. The CDR3 bases are TGCAGTGCTCAGTACGAGACAGATACGCAGTATTTT. It is translated as CSAQYETDTQYF.

In its sample, this clonotype was seen a few times. The chain couples TRBV11-3 to TRBJ2-3; D is perhaps TRBD2 (6 bases). Between the trimmed V and J ends, which lost 3 bases and 4 bases, there was a span of 11 bases. This CDR3 spans 14 amino acids. Per the germline V gene, CDR1 is SGHNT and CDR2 is YENEEA. CDR3 in amino acids: CASSLDQRADTQYF. Here the CDR3 DNA reads TGTGCCAGCAGCTTGGATCAGCGGGCAGATACGCAGTATTTT.

This clonotype came up many times. The rearrangement uses TRBV20-1 and TRBJ1-1; 7 bases line up with TRBD1. CDR3 length: 14 residues. V shed 2 bases, J shed 1 base, and the junction held 4 bases outside the gene matches. Per the germline V gene, CDR1 is DFQATT and CDR2 is SNEGSKA (reference sequence). The CDR3 here is CSARKGAQNTEAFF. The DNA of the CDR3 is TGCAGTGCTAGAAAGGGGGCGCAGAACACTGAAGCTTTCTTT.

This chain uses TRBV5-1 with TRBJ1-2; TRBD1 agrees at 8 bases. CDR3 size: 14 residues. V trimming: 4 bases; J trimming: 8 bases; junction bases outside the gene matches: 10. The germline gives CDR1 SGHRS, CDR2 YFSETQ. CDR3 amino acids: CASSPTGALEGYTF. The CDR3 nucleotides are TGCGCCAGCAGCCCGACAGGGGCCCTGGAGGGCTACACCTTC.

This clonotype showed up many times. The chain employs TRBV10-3 and TRBJ2-7; D unresolved. This CDR3 comprises 17 residues. V lost 6 bases to trimming and J lost 0 bases, with 21 bases between them. The germline V gene has CDR1 ENHRY and CDR2 SYGVKD. The CDR3 region is CAIRFCPLMASSYEQYV. The CDR3 region has the DNA TGTGCCATCAGATTTTGTCCTCTCATGGCGAGCTCCTACGAGCAGTACGTC.

The chain uses TRBV12-3 or TRBV12-4 and TRBJ2-3; D remains ambiguous. This CDR3 is built from 14 residues. V lost 7 bases to trimming and J lost 4 bases, with 15 bases between them. The CDR3 is CASTKPGAADTQYF. The DNA of the CDR3 is TGTGCCAGCACCAAGCCGGGCGCGGCAGATACGCAGTATTTT.